Shown below are 22 T cell receptor beta chains from a single sample sequenced in a study of blood T cell repertoires in COVID-19. This table comes from immunoSEQ multiplex PCR, and its TCRdb copy is limited to in-frame clones, with some not included. The data show under 75,000 clones, about three quarters seen once. The sample taken for sequencing was peripheral blood. The receptors were sampled from a man older than 75 with acute or convalescent COVID-19.

This chain joins TRBV5-4 and TRBJ2-4, with TRBD2 matching 9 bases. Germline V CDR1 and CDR2: SGHNT, YYREEE (reference sequence). V was clipped by 3 bases and J by 8 bases; unmatched bases: 6. The CDR3 spans 14 residues. The chain's CDR3 is CASSSGGRGHIQYF. In DNA form, the CDR3 reads TGTGCCAGCAGCTCCGGCGGGAGGGGTCACATTCAGTACTTC. The whole variable domain, filled in from reference TRBV5-4 and TRBJ2-4, reads ETGVTQSPTHLIKTRGQQVTLRCSSQSGHNTVSWYQQALGQGPQFIFQYYREEENGRGNFPPRFSGLQFPNYSSELNVNALELDDSALYLCASSSGGRGHIQYFGAGTRLSVL.

Of note for this clone: Other DNA sequences from this sample encode an identical CDR3 as well. The rearrangement joins TRBV11-2 to TRBJ1-5, with a weak D call TRBD1 (5 bases). Germline V gives CDR1 SGHAT, CDR2 FQNNGV. V was cut by 5 bases and J by 0 bases, with 8 bases left in between. This CDR3 contains 14 residues. The CDR3 loop is CASSPGHSNQPQHF. DNA for the CDR3: TGTGCCAGCAGCCCTGGACATAGCAATCAGCCCCAGCATTTT.

The chain combines TRBV14 with TRBJ1-1; D not certain. Trimming shortened V by 0 bases and J by 10 bases, and 6 bases separated the two germline ends. CDR3 length equals 11 residues. CDR1 and CDR2 (germline): SGHDN, FVKESK. The CDR3 sequence: CASSQDRVAFF. CDR3 sequence (DNA): TGTGCCAGCAGCCAAGATCGGGTAGCTTTCTTT.

The chain recombines TRBV19 with TRBJ1-5, with 7 nucleotides matching TRBD1. Trimming took 3 bases from V and 5 from J; bases not matched to a gene: 7. The CDR3 has 15 amino acids. The germline gives CDR1 LNHDA, CDR2 SQIVND (reference sequence). The CDR3 coding sequence is TGTGCCAGTAGTATCGGAGGGCAGGGGGATCAGCCCCAGCATTTT. Protein: CASSIGGQGDQPQHF.

This clone has only one observation. The chain couples TRBV10-3 to TRBJ2-7; a weak D match, TRBD1 (5 bases). CDR3 size: 12 residues. V dropped 3 bases and J dropped 2 bases, with 5 bases sitting between them. Germline V lookup: CDR1 ENHRY, CDR2 SYGVKD. The CDR3 sequence: CAISEQAYEQYF. Here the CDR3 DNA reads TGTGCCATCAGTGAACAGGCCTACGAGCAGTACTTC.

The chain has TRBV11-3 and TRBJ2-3; D perhaps matches TRBD2 (5 bases). The CDR3 spans 13 residues. The germline CDR1 and CDR2 sequences are SGHNT and YENEEA. V dropped 5 bases and J dropped 2 bases, with 8 bases sitting between them. CDR3 in DNA: TGTGCCAGCAGCGAGACTACCACAGATACGCAGTATTTT. Protein product: CASSETTTDTQYF.

The V call is TRBV29-1, the J call TRBJ2-3; D not resolved. This CDR3 has 14 residues. The V gene lost 1 base and the J gene lost 5 bases, with 13 bases spanning the gap. Germline CDR1 SQVTM, CDR2 ANQGSEA. CDR3 nucleotides: TGCAGCGTTGAAGGGCGGAATAGTGAAGATACGCAGTATTTT. Protein: CSVEGRNSEDTQYF.

The J gene is TRBJ2-7, the V gene TRBV6-6, with D possibly TRBD2 on 6 matching bases. CDR1 is MNHNY, CDR2 SVGAGI, per germline (reference sequence). The CDR3 sequence is 11 residues long. Trimming cost V 4 bases and J 12 bases, with 13 bases left between them. This CDR3 is CASSSEGQRYF. The CDR3 DNA follows: TGTGCCAGCAGTTCGGAGGGGCAGCGGTACTTC.

The chain is built from TRBV28 and TRBJ2-7; D is unresolved. Trimming removed 2 bases at V and 2 bases at J, with 10 bases between. The germline gives CDR1 MDHEN, CDR2 SYDVKM. The CDR3 length is 14 residues. The CDR3 protein is CASSLSVLAYEQYF. In DNA form, the CDR3 reads TGTGCCAGCAGTTTAAGCGTTCTGGCCTACGAGCAGTACTTC.

CDR3 sequence reads: CASSIAGVNNEQFF. CDR3 in DNA: TGTGCCAGCAGCATAGCGGGAGTTAACAATGAGCAGTTCTTC. The V gene is TRBV7-3, the J gene TRBJ2-1; 9 bases fit TRBD2. Germline trimming cut 5 bases from V and 5 bases from J; bases unmatched to any gene: 4. Germline V gene lookup returns CDR1 SGHTA and CDR2 FQGTGA. CDR3 size: 14 residues. Looking up the rest from reference TRBV7-3 and TRBJ2-1 gives the full variable domain: GAGVSQTPSNKVTEKGKYVELRCDPISGHTALYWYRQSLGQGPEFLIYFQGTGAADDSGLPNDRFFAVRPEGSVSTLKIQRTERGDSAVYLCASSIAGVNNEQFFGPGTRLTVL.

This chain uses TRBV11-2 with TRBJ2-2; D unclear. Germline CDR1 is SGHAT and CDR2 is FQNNGV. The V and J ends lost 5 bases and 6 bases respectively, with 10 bases between them. The CDR3 consists of 13 residues. The CDR3 DNA reads as TGTGCCAGCAGCAGACTTGTAGCCGGGGAGCTGTTTTTT. This encodes CASSRLVAGELFF.

This clone is a singleton in its sample. The chain is built from TRBV5-8 and TRBJ1-5, with TRBD1 identical over 9 bases. The V and J ends lost 5 bases and 2 bases, in that order; junction bases with no gene match: 5. Germline V gene sequence: CDR1 SGHTS, CDR2 YDEGEE. The length of the CDR3 is 15 residues. The CDR3 here is CASSPRDRGNQPQHF. The CDR3 DNA reads as TGTGCCAGCAGTCCCCGGGACAGGGGCAATCAGCCCCAGCATTTT.

The chain recombines TRBV14 with TRBJ1-6, with D unclear. Trimming removed 2 bases from V and 3 bases from J, with 11 bases in between. Germline assignment: CDR1 SGHDN and CDR2 FVKESK. The CDR3 contains 16 residues. The CDR3 region has the DNA TGTGCCAGCAGCCAACGGATGGGCAACTATAATTCACCCCTCCACTTT. This encodes CASSQRMGNYNSPLHF.

The chain has TRBV5-4 and TRBJ2-3, with 10 bases that match TRBD2. The germline V gene encodes CDR1 SGHNT and CDR2 YYREEE (reference sequence). J lost 7 bases, V lost 0 bases, and 8 bases had no gene match. CDR3 size: 16 residues. CDR3 DNA sequence: TGTGCCAGCAGCTTGGCCCTAGCGGGGGTTGCCTATACGCAGTATTTT. Translating gives CASSLALAGVAYTQYF.

The gene calls are TRBV4-1 and TRBJ2-3, with TRBD2 matching 8 bases. The CDR3 spans 14 residues. CDR1 MGHRA and CDR2 YSYEKL come from the germline V gene. Unmatched junction bases numbered 3, after V lost 7 bases and J lost 0 bases. The CDR3 DNA reads as TGCGCCAGCAATAGCGGGGCTAGCACAGATACGCAGTATTTT. This translates into CASNSGASTDTQYF.

The chain's CDR3 is CASSQDRGSNQPQHF. The CDR3 coding sequence is TGCGCCAGCAGCCAAGACAGGGGTAGCAATCAGCCCCAGCATTTT. The J gene is TRBJ1-5, the V gene TRBV4-3; maybe TRBD1 (6 bases). Germline V gene lookup returns CDR1 LGHNA and CDR2 YSLEER. The CDR3 loop spans 15 amino acids. Trimming removed 0 bases at V and 0 bases at J, with 6 bases between.

In nucleotides, the CDR3 is TGTGCCAGCAGCTTTACAGCAGAGCACACTGAAGCTTTCTTT. This encodes CASSFTAEHTEAFF. The V and J genes are TRBV7-8 and TRBJ1-1; no clear D. Germline lookup yields CDR1 SGHVS and CDR2 FQNEAQ. This CDR3 contains 14 residues. Trimming took 3 bases from V and 3 from J, leaving 11 bases between them. The full variable domain, in which reference TRBV7-8 and TRBJ1-1 provide the parts outside the CDR3, is GAGVSQSPRYKVAKRGQDVALRCDPISGHVSLFWYQQALGQGPEFLTYFQNEAQLDKSGLPSDRFFAERPEGSVSTLKIQRTQQEDSAVYLCASSFTAEHTEAFFGQGTRLTVV.

This clone was recorded only once. CDR3 in amino acids: CASSGRTGMAYEQYF. CDR3 DNA: TGTGCCAGCAGCGGGCGGACAGGGATGGCCTACGAGCAGTACTTC. The chain combines TRBV7-8 with TRBJ2-7; 8 nucleotides match TRBD1. The junction had 8 bases not matched to a gene; V was cut back by 5 bases and J by 2 bases. The CDR3 runs to 15 residues. In germline, CDR1 is SGHVS, CDR2 FQNEAQ.

J is TRBJ2-3 and V is TRBV29-1; 10 positions agree with TRBD2. In germline, CDR1 is SQVTM, CDR2 ANQGSEA. V lost 1 base to trimming and J lost 3 bases; unmatched junction nucleotides: 7. The CDR3 consists of 16 residues. CDR3 loop: CSVEVIAGGPTDTQYF. The CDR3 DNA reads TGCAGCGTTGAAGTAATAGCGGGAGGACCAACAGATACGCAGTATTTT.

The rearrangement uses TRBV5-1 and TRBJ1-4; 10 bases match TRBD1. This CDR3 is built from 16 residues. Germline lookup yields CDR1 SGHRS and CDR2 YFSETQ. The J segment lost 8 bases and the V segment lost 3 bases, leaving 10 bases of the junction unmatched. The CDR3 loop reads CASSYAGTGAGEKLFF. The CDR3 DNA is TGCGCCAGCAGCTATGCCGGGACAGGGGCTGGCGAAAAACTGTTTTTT.

The chain is built from TRBV27 and TRBJ2-7; 8 bases are shared with TRBD2. The CDR3 is 19 amino acids. Germline CDR1 MNHEY, CDR2 SMNVEV (reference sequence). Losses at the gene ends were 2 bases for V and 4 bases for J; bases not matched to a gene: 19. CDR3 region: CASSLRTTGLGLNVYEQYF. DNA for the CDR3: TGTGCCAGCAGTTTACGAACTACGGGACTAGGCCTAAACGTATACGAGCAGTACTTC.

V gene TRBV5-8 combines with J gene TRBJ2-2; TRBD2 matches 15 bases. The junction had 9 bases not matched to a gene; V was cut back by 4 bases and J by 8 bases. The CDR3 is made up of 17 amino acids. Germline assignment: CDR1 SGHTS and CDR2 YDEGEE. The CDR3 loop reads CASSSRTSGGAGGELFF. CDR3 DNA: TGTGCCAGCAGCAGTCGGACTAGCGGGGGGGCCGGTGGGGAGCTGTTTTTT.